This T cell receptor (beta chain) was captured in a study of cytomegalovirus exposure and HLA in healthy donors listed by TCRdb under 2017. Study-level background: An earlier analysis of several hundred of the donors reported 276 Gb of sequence data and some 110 million unique TCR beta sequences obtained from roughly 170 million T cells. The study aimed to test whether cataloging public T cell receptors could reveal signatures of past pathogen exposure. The number of donors typed differed by locus, with 629-630 for A, B, C, DRB1 and DQB1, 522 for DQA1, 606 for DPA1, and some 440 for DPB1. All discovery cohort repertoires had been generated on a single sequencing platform. Roughly 300 gigabases of sequencing data and tens of millions of unique TCR sequences were included in an early release covering 550 to 650 HLA-typed donors. The study profiled the T cell repertoires of about 720 subjects by immunosequencing and related them to cytomegalovirus serostatus. In a later analysis, previously published TCR beta repertoires from 670 or so donors were re-analyzed and high-resolution HLA genotyping was added so that TCR occurrence patterns could be studied. Roughly 5 DR-DQ haplotypes were handled as single units for association and clustering, since linkage in the cohort was strong. To decide whether each TCR beta V gene segment behaved as functional or pseudogenic, an earlier analysis of some 600 of the donors relied on high-throughput TCR beta sequencing. High-throughput TCR immunosequencing, statistical association of individual TCRs with disease status, and machine learning were combined to predict cytomegalovirus infection status. Donor age, sex, ethnicity and CMV serostatus were collected together with the repertoire data. Of the 300 to 500 genotyped donors, over 80% were placed in the genetic ancestry cluster associated with self-reported Caucasian donors. In a later genetic analysis, genome-wide SNP genotypes for about 65% of the roughly 670 donors were used, and that subset was treated as a discovery cohort. Class I and class II HLA loci were covered by the typing at four-digit resolution. The later analysis used no new phenotypic data to find candidate immune exposures, relying instead on TCR beta sequences and their occurrence across donors. On average, 235,054 unique TCR beta nucleotide sequences were sequenced per donor among more than 350 genotyped donors of the cohort, with about 17% of those sequences being non-productive. Besides the first cohort of around 700 subjects, a separate validation cohort made up of over a hundred different subjects was used. Study-level results and caveats: When HLA alleles, especially DR and DQ, strongly co-occurred, attributing TCR associations to individual alleles was difficult. The cohort was sequenced for TCR beta chains only, and without alpha or paired-chain data the features that could be detected were limited. The authors suggested that the approach could potentially be extended to other disease states and immunological phenotypes. The 87-base-pair reads could not distinguish some IMGT-functional V segments, including TRBV6-2 and TRBV6-3, so those segments were excluded. A further reported finding was that TCR beta sequences accurately predicted the HLA-A and HLA-B alleles for most subjects in the first cohort. The presence/absence analyses assumed that sequencing depth was roughly uniform across donors, and that assumption may not be true. Specific HLA alleles were associated with around 18,000 TCR beta sequences at a false discovery rate of 0.05 in a later analysis. According to a later analysis, TCR association rates differed among HLA loci, with DRB1 alleles showing the most associated TCRs and HLA-C alleles showing the fewest. Cytomegalovirus status was reported to be diagnosed by the classifier with high specificity and sensitivity in both the original and validation cohorts. An earlier analysis of around 500 of the donors showed that most TCR beta V segments appeared in productive rearrangements either about 87% or about 30% of the time, which broadly matched IMGT annotations. Several of the top co-occurrence clusters appeared to be linked to parvovirus B19, influenza, CMV and Epstein-Barr virus, according to a later analysis. Compared with the roughly 720-donor mean, donors in an Asian-associated ancestry cluster had fewer N-insertions in productive TCRs, according to a later genetic analysis. In a later analysis, HLA-associated TCR beta chains showed more clonal expansion and lower generation probabilities than non-associated chains that were equally common. Immune exposure information for the cohort was limited to CMV serostatus. While some public TCRs were present in many individuals, most TCR sequences turned up only very rarely across donors. A group of highly shared sequence variants was considered likely to be a technical artifact of the sequencing pipeline. V-gene and J-gene trimming of TCR beta chains was associated with a missense DCLRE1C variant in a later genetic analysis, and the association was replicated in an independent cohort. In vitro tests confirmed that three of the cytomegalovirus-associated TCR beta chains recognize cytomegalovirus antigens. Approximately 18 rarely observed V segments, including chromosome 9 orphons, were excluded from the earlier analysis of several hundred of the donors because counts were too low. Because some donors lacked HLA typing at each locus, the association tests relied only on the typed subset. A later analysis found that most CMV-associated TCR beta chains appeared HLA-restricted, with HLA associations seemingly driven largely by CMV exposure. The study listed 164 TCR beta chains as associated with cytomegalovirus. Correlated functional status among segregating V segments might reflect linkage disequilibrium, but an unknown experimental factor could not be ruled out.

Of note for this clone: The antigen it binds to is not known. Base qualities were left out, and no much larger clone turns up one base away.

The cohort was made up of approximately 670 healthy bone marrow donors. At the time of sampling, every cohort member was nominally healthy, though immune exposures that went unrecorded were likely present. The donor was CMV seronegative and was included in the group of hundreds of seronegative cohort members. A peripheral blood sample was provided by each donor, and peripheral blood mononuclear cells were used for TCR beta sequencing. Genomic DNA extraction from the blood cell samples was performed with the Qiagen DNeasy Blood Extraction Kit. The germline V gene supplies CDR1 MGHRA and CDR2 YSYEKL. V sheds 4 bases and J sheds 5 bases, leaving 11 bases between their ends. Including cysteine and phenylalanine, the CDR3 has 13 amino acids. Only the CDR3 part of the read is kept: 39 bases, read in frame from the first base. The library was prepared using the immunoSEQ multiplex PCR assay. For the multiplex PCR, a mixture combining 60 forward primers for TCR Vbeta segments and 13 reverse primers for TCR Jbeta segments was used. The CDR3 region of rearranged TCR beta genes was amplified from genomic DNA by a multiplex PCR assay. Amplified TCR beta libraries were sequenced as 87-base-pair reads on the Illumina HiSeq System. Per the source publication's procedure: In a later analysis, some 80 million unique TCR beta chains were counted across the roughly 700 repertoires, and around 11 million of these chains were shared by at least two donors. To remove PCR and sequencing errors, raw reads were error-corrected and collapsed into unique sequences using a nearest-neighbor algorithm that merged closely related sequences. CDR3 sequences were aligned to IMGT reference sequences to assign V, D and J gene segments. For a sequence to be retained, a match of at least six nucleotides was required to both a V gene segment and a J gene segment. A rearrangement counted as productive if the CDR3 had no stop codons and remained in frame with V and J, and every other rearrangement counted as non-productive. CDR3 was defined by IMGT convention, running from the second conserved V-encoded cysteine to the conserved J-encoded phenylalanine. In an earlier analysis of around 540 of the donors, sequences lacking an unambiguous match to a single V gene segment were excluded. In an earlier analysis of approximately 590 of the donors, V segments were called functional above 56.7% productive rearrangements and were called segregating when the between-donor standard deviation exceeded 5%. A statistical classification framework was developed to diagnose cytomegalovirus status using the catalog of TCR beta chain sequences. In a later analysis, TCR nucleotide sequences were compared against IMGT/GENE-DB human TR gene sequences so that V and J genes could be assigned. The TCRdist pipeline was used in a later analysis to assign CDR3 sequences and most-parsimonious VDJ recombination scenarios. In a later analysis, each TCR beta chain was defined by its CDR3 amino acid sequence together with its V-gene family, and reads lacking a unique V-gene family were excluded. To address suspected cross-contamination and a sequencing artifact, a later analysis removed approximately 590 highly shared, low-generation-probability nucleotide sequences. A later analysis calculated a clonal expansion index for each public chain from normalized within-repertoire ranks of inferred template counts. In a later analysis, generation probabilities were computed using a VDJ recombination model fitted to out-of-frame rearrangements, and the results were checked against IGoR. A later analysis scored TCR-TCR, TCR-HLA and TCR-CMV co-occurrence with hypergeometric tests, applying a repertoire-size bias correction to TCR pairs. False discovery rates were estimated in a later analysis by permuting HLA or CMV assignments 20 times. A later analysis grouped co-occurring TCRs with DBSCAN, adding TCRdist sequence similarity when clustering within HLA-allele-positive subsets. For co-occurrence clustering, repertoires with fewer than 30,000 or more than 120,000 public chains were excluded, along with roughly 5 repertoires with anomalous nucleotide sharing. Here the immuneACCESS table is served through TCRdb, limited to in-frame sequences with V and J called. Missing clones are a known gap in these copies; in checked studies unresolved V genes cover under half, and the rest lacks a known reason. For V, J and clone size, that table is used; D and trimming come from the DNA. Within this sample are more than 60,000 clones, with 80% of them counted one time only. The ten largest clones take up approximately 4.3% of the sample.

The sample consisted of PBMCs. This receptor was taken from a woman aged 25 to 39 in good health and CMV-seronegative. The V and J genes are TRBV4-1 and TRBJ2-5, with the D segment identity uncertain. The CDR3 protein is CASSRTPVETQYF. In nucleotides, the sequence is TGCGCCAGCAGCCGCACCCCAGTGGAGACCCAGTACTTC.